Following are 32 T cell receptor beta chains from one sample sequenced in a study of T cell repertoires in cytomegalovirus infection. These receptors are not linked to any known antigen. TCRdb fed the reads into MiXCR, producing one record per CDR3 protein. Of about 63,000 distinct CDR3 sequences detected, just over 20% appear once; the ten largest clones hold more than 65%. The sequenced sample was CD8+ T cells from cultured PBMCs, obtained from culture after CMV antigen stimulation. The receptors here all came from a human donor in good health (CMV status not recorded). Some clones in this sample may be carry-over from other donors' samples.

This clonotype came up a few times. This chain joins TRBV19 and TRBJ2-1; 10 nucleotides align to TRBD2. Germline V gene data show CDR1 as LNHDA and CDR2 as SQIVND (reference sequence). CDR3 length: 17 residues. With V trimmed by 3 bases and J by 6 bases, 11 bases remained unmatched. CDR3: CASSIPLLAGARNEQFF. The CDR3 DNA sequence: TGTGCCAGTAGTATTCCCCTCCTAGCGGGGGCCCGCAATGAGCAGTTCTTC. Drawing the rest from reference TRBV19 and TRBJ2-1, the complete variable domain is DGGITQSPKYLFRKEGQNVTLSCEQNLNHDAMYWYRQDPGQGLRLIYYSQIVNDFQKGDIAEGYSVSREKKESFPLTVTSAQKNPTAFYLCASSIPLLAGARNEQFFGPGTRLTVL.

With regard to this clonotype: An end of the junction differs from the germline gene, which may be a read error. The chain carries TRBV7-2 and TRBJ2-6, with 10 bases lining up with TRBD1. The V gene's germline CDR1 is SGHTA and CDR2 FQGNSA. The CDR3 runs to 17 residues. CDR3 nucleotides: TGTGCCAGCAGCTTAGTGGACAGGGGGATTGGGGCCAACGGCCTGACTTTC. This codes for CASSLVDRGIGANGLTF.

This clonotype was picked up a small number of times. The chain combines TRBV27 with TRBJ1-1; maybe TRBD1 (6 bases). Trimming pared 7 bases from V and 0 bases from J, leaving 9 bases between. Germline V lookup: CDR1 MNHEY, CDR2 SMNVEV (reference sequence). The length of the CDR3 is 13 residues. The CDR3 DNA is TGTGCCAGCATTTCAGGGGTGAACACTGAAGCTTTCTTT. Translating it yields CASISGVNTEAFF.

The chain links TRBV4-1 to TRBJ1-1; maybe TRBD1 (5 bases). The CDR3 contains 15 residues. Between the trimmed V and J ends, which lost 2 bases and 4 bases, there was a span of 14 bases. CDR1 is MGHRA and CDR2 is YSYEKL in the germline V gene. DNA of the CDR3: TGCGCCAGCAGCCAATCGGCGGGGGGTGGCACTGAAGCTTTCTTT. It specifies CASSQSAGGGTEAFF.

The CDR3, as DNA: TGTGCCAGCAGCCATGGGGGGGGCGGAGAGACCCAGTACTTC. Translating gives CASSHGGGGETQYF. V and J are TRBV11-2 and TRBJ2-5; TRBD2 is a possible D gene (7 bases). The ends were cut back, 5 bases at V and 4 bases at J, with 14 bases in the middle. The CDR3 is made up of 14 amino acids. Germline V gives CDR1 SGHAT, CDR2 FQNNGV.

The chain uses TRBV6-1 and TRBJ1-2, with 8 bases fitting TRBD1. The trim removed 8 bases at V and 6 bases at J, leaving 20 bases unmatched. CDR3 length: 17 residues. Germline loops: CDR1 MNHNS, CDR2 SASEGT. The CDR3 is CASSSIRDRILSNGYTF. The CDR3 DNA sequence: TGTGCCAGCTCCTCCATACGGGACAGGATATTGAGTAATGGCTACACCTTC.

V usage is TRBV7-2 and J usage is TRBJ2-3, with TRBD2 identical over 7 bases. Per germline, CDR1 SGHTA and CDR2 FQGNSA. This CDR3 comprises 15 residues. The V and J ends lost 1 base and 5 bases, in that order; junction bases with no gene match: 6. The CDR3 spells CASSLGGTIGDTQYF. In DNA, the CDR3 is TGTGCCAGCAGCTTAGGAGGGACTATCGGAGATACGCAGTATTTT. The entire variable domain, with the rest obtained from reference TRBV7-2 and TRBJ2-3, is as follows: GAGVSQSPSNKVTEKGKDVELRCDPISGHTALYWYRQSLGQGLEFLIYFQGNSAPDKSGLPSDRFSAERTGGSVSTLTIQRTQQEDSAVYLCASSLGGTIGDTQYFGPGTRLTVL.

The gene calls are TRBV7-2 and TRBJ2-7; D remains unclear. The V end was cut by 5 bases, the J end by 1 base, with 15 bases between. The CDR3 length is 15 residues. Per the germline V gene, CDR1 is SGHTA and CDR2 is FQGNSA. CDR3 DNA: TGTGCCAGCAGCCTCATTGACTCCGCTTCCTACGAGCAGTACTTC. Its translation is CASSLIDSASYEQYF.

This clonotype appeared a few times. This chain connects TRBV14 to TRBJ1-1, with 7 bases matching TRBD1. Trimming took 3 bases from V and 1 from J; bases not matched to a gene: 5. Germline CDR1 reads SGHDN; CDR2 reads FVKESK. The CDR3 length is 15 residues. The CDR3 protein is CASSQMGQSNTEAFF. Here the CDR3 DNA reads TGTGCCAGCAGCCAGATGGGACAGTCGAACACTGAAGCTTTCTTT.

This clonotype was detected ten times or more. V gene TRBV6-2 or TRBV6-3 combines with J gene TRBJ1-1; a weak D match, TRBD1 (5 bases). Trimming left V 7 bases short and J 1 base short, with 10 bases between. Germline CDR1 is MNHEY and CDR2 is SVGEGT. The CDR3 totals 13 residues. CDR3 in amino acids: CASNIQENTEAFF. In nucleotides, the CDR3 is TGTGCCAGCAACATACAGGAGAACACTGAAGCTTTCTTT.

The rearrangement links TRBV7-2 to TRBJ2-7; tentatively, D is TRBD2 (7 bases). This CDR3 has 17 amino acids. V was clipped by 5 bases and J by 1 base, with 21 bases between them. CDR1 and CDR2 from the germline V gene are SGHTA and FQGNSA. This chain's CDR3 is CASSPPPGGQHSYEQYF. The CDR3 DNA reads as TGTGCCAGCAGCCCCCCCCCCGGGGGGCAACATTCCTACGAGCAGTACTTC.

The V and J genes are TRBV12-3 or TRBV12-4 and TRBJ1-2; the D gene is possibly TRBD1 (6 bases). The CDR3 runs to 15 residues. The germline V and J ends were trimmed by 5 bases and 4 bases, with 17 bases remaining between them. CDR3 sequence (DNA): TGTGCCAGCAGTCCTCCGGGCCTAGGGGGCTATGGCTACACCTTC. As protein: CASSPPGLGGYGYTF.

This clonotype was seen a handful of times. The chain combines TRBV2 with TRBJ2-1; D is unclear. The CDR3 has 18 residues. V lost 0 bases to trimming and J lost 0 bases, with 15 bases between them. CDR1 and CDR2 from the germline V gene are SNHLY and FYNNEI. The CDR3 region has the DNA TGTGCCAGCAGTGAAGCCCAAGGAGCTGTAAGCTCCTACAATGAGCAGTTCTTC. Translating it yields CASSEAQGAVSSYNEQFF.

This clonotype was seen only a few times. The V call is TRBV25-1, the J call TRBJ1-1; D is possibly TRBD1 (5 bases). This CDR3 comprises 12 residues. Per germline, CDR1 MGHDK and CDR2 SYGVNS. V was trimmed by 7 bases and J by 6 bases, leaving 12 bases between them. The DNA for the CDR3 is TGTGCCAGCAATATGGGGACGCCTGAAGCTTTCTTT. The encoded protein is CASNMGTPEAFF. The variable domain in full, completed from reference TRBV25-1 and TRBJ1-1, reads EADIYQTPRYLVIGTGKKITLECSQTMGHDKMYWYQQDPGMELHLIHYSYGVNSTEKGDLSSESTVSRIRTEHFPLTLESARPSHTSQYLCASNMGTPEAFFGQGTRLTVV.

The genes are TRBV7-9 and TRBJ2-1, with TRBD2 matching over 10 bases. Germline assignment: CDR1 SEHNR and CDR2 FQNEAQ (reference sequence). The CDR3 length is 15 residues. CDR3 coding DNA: TGTGCAAGCCGGGGGAGCGGGGGGGCCTACAATGAGCAGTTCTTC. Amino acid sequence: CASRGSGGAYNEQFF.

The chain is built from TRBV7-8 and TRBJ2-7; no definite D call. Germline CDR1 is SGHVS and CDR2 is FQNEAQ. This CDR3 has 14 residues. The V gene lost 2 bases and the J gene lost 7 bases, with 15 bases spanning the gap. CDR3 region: CASSLLGSDWEQYF. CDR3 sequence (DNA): TGTGCCAGCAGCTTACTCGGGTCAGATTGGGAGCAGTACTTC.

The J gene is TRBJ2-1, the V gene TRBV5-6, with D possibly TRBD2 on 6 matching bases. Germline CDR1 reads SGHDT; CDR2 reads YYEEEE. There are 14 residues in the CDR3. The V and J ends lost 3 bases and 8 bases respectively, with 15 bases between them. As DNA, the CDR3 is TGTGCCAGCAGCTCCGGGACTCTCTGGGATGAGCAGTTCTTC. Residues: CASSSGTLWDEQFF. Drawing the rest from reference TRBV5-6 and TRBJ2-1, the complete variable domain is DAGVTQSPTHLIKTRGQQVTLRCSPKSGHDTVSWYQQALGQGPQFIFQYYEEEERQRGNFPDRFSGHQFPNYSSELNVNALLLGDSALYLCASSSGTLWDEQFFGPGTRLTVL.

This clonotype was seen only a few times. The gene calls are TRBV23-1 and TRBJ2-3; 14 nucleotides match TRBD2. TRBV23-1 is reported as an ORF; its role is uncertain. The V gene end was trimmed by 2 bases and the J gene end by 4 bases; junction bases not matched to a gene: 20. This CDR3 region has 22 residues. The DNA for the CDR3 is TGCGCCAGCAGTCAAGACAGGGGGCCTCCCCCGGGACTAGCGGGGGAAGCAGATACGCAGTATTTT. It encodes CASSQDRGPPPGLAGEADTQYF.

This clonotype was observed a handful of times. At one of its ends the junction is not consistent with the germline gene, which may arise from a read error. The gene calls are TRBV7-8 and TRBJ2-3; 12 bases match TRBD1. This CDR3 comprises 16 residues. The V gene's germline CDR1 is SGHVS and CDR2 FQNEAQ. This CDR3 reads CASSLAGDRGRDMQYF. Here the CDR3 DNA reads TGTGCCAGCAGCTTAGCCGGGGACAGGGGGCGAGATATGCAGTATTTT.

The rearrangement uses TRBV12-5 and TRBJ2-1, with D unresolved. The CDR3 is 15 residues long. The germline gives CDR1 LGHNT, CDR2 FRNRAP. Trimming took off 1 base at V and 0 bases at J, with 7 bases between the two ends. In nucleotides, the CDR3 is TGTGCTAGTGGTTTGGCCCCATCCTCCTACAATGAGCAGTTCTTC. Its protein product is CASGLAPSSYNEQFF.

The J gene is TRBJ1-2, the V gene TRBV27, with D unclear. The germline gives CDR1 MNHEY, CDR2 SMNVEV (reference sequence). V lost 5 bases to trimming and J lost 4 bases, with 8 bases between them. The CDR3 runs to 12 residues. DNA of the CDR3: TGTGCCAGCAGTCCCTCGGGCTATGGCTACACCTTC. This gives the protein CASSPSGYGYTF.

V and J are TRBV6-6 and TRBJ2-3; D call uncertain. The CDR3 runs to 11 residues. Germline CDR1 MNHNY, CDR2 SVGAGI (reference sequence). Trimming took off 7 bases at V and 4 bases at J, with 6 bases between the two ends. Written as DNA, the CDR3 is TGTGCCAGCATGGGCCCAGATACGCAGTATTTT. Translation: CASMGPDTQYF.

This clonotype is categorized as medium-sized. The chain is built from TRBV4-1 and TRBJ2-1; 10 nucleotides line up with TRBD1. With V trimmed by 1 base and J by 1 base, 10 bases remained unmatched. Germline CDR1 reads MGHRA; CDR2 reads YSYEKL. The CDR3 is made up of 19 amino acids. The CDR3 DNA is TGCGCCAGCAGCCAAGCGTACCGACAGGGGGCGGGTTCCTACAATGAGCAGTTCTTC. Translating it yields CASSQAYRQGAGSYNEQFF.

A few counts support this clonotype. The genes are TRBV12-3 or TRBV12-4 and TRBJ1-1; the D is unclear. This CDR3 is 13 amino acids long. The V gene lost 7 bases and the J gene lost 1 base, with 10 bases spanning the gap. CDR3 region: CASNGKANTEAFF. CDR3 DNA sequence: TGTGCCAGCAACGGAAAGGCGAACACTGAAGCTTTCTTT.

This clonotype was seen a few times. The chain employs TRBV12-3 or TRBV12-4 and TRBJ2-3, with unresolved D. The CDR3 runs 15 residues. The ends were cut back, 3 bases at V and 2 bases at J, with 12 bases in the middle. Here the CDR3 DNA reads TGTGCCAGCAGTTTTGGTACAATCTACACAGATACGCAGTATTTT. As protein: CASSFGTIYTDTQYF.

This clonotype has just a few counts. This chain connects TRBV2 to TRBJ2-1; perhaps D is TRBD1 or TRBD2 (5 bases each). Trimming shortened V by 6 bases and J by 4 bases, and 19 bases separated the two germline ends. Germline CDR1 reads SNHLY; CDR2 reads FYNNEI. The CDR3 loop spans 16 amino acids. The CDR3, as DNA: TGTGCCAGCAGAGACCGGGTCCCCGAGGGGTACAATGAGCAGTTCTTC. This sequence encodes CASRDRVPEGYNEQFF.

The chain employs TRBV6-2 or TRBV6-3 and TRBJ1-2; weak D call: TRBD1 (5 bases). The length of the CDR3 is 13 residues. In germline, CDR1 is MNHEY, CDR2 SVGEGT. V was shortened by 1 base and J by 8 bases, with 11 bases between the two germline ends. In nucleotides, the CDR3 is TGTGCCAGCAGTTACTACGGCGGGGGAGGCTACACCTTC. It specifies CASSYYGGGGYTF.

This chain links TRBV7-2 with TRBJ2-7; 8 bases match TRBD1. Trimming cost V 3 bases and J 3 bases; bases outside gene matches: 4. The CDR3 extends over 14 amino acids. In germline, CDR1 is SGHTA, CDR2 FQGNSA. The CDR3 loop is CASSLGQVNYEQYF. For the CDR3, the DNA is TGTGCCAGCAGCTTGGGACAGGTGAACTACGAGCAGTACTTC. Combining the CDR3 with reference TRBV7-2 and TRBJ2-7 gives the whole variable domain GAGVSQSPSNKVTEKGKDVELRCDPISGHTALYWYRQSLGQGLEFLIYFQGNSAPDKSGLPSDRFSAERTGGSVSTLTIQRTQQEDSAVYLCASSLGQVNYEQYFGPGTRLTVT.

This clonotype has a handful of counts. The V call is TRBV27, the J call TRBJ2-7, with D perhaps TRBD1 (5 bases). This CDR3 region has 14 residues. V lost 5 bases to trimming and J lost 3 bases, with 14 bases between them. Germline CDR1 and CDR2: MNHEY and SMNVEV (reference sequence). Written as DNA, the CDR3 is TGTGCCAGCAGTCTCACCGCCACAGGCTACGAGCAGTACTTC. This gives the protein CASSLTATGYEQYF.

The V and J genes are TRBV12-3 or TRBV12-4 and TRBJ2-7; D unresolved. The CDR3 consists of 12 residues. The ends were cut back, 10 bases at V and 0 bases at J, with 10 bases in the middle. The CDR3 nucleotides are TGTGCCATCCGGCGATCCTCCTACGAGCAGTACTTC. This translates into CAIRRSSYEQYF.

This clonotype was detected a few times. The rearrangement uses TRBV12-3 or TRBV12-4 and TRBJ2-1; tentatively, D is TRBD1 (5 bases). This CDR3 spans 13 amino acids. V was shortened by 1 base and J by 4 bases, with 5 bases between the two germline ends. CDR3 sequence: CASSLGTYNEQFF. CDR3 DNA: TGTGCCAGCAGTTTAGGGACATACAATGAGCAGTTCTTC.

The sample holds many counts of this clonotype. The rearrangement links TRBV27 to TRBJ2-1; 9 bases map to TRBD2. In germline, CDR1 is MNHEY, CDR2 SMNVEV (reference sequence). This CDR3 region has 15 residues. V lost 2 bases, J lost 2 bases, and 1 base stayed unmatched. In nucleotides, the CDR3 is TGTGCCAGCAGTTTAATAGCGGGGGCCTACAATGAGCAGTTCTTC. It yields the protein CASSLIAGAYNEQFF.